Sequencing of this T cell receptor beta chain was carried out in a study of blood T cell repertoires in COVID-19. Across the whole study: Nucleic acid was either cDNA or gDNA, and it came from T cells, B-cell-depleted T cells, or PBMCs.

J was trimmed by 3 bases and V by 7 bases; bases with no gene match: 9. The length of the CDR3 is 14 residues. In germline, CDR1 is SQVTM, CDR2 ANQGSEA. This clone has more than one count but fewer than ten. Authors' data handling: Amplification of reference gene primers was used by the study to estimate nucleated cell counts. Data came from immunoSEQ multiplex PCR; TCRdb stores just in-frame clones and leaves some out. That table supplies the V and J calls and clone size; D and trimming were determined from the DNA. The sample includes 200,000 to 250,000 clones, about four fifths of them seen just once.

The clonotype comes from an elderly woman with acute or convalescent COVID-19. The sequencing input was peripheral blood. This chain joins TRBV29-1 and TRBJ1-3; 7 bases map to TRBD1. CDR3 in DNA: TGCAGCGCCCGGGACAGCACGTATGGAAACACCATATATTTT. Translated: CSARDSTYGNTIYF.